The present entry profiles one TCR beta chain with its context. The antigen is not known. The sample comes from a study of early T cells in non-severe SARS-CoV-2 infection. General study findings and limits: VDJdb matching favored anti-spike CD8 responses, missing private and CD4 specificities.

This CDR3 is built from 14 residues. Deletions cut 6 bases from V and 6 bases from J, with 14 bases between. Germline loops: CDR1 LNHDA, CDR2 SQIVND (reference sequence). Unique molecular identifiers were added to individual cDNA molecules. TCRdb analysed the 5' RACE reads with MiXCR anew, one entry per CDR3 protein. The top ten hold around 2.8% of the sample, which has tens of thousands of distinct CDR3 sequences, 5.5% to 6.5% seen once. Sequenced here: whole blood, sampled at baseline. The clonotype comes from an adult who was a healthcare worker with PCR-confirmed SARS-CoV-2 infection or an uninfected control (not recorded which). The rearrangement links TRBV19 to TRBJ2-2; D might be TRBD1 (6 bases). The CDR3 is CASRQAGTSGELFF. Written as DNA, the CDR3 is TGTGCCAGTAGGCAAGCCGGGACATCCGGGGAGCTGTTTTTT.